These T cell receptor beta chains were read from a single sample in a study of cytomegalovirus exposure and HLA in healthy donors. This table comes from immunoSEQ multiplex PCR, and its TCRdb copy is limited to in-frame clones, with some not included. The sample holds some 160,000 clones; roughly 90% are singletons and the top ten take almost 2%. The specimen sequenced was PBMCs. Every receptor here comes from a woman younger than 30 in good health and CMV-seronegative. Each CDR3 is given with its conserved first and last residue. Fields, in order: D gene, J gene, V gene, clone size, CDR3 protein, CDR3 DNA. The D gene is left open where the match is weak. For some rows the clone size is stated as once, few or many, or as a class when expanded; others skip it.

D gene: TRBD1; J gene: TRBJ2-2; V gene: TRBV5-5; clone size: once; CDR3 protein: CASIGTGKNTGELFF; CDR3 DNA: TGTGCCAGCATCGGGACAGGAAAGAACACCGGGGAGCTGTTTTTT
D gene: .; J gene: TRBJ2-7; V gene: TRBV21-1; clone size: .; CDR3 protein: CASSKLREASYEQYF; CDR3 DNA: TGTGCCAGCAGCAAATTGCGGGAGGCCTCCTACGAGCAGTACTTC
D gene: TRBD1; J gene: TRBJ1-1; V gene: TRBV4-1; clone size: .; CDR3 protein: CASSQVFRTGGANTEAFF; CDR3 DNA: TGCGCCAGCAGCCAAGTATTCCGGACAGGGGGCGCGAACACTGAAGCTTTCTTT
D gene: .; J gene: TRBJ1-1; V gene: TRBV5-1; clone size: once; CDR3 protein: CASSLEGVGTEAFF; CDR3 DNA: TGCGCCAGCAGCTTGGAGGGGGTGGGCACTGAAGCTTTCTTT
D gene: .; J gene: TRBJ2-1; V gene: TRBV7-6; clone size: once; CDR3 protein: CASSSRDPTGVQFF; CDR3 DNA: TGTGCCAGCAGCTCCCGGGATCCAACGGGGGTGCAGTTCTTC
D gene: .; J gene: TRBJ2-3; V gene: TRBV2; clone size: .; CDR3 protein: CASSEFIGQSTDTQYF; CDR3 DNA: TGTGCCAGCAGTGAATTTATAGGACAAAGCACAGATACGCAGTATTTT
D gene: TRBD2; J gene: TRBJ2-7; V gene: TRBV7-2; clone size: .; CDR3 protein: CASSPKHFSGRSYEQYF; CDR3 DNA: TGTGCCAGCAGCCCGAAACACTTTAGCGGGAGATCCTACGAGCAGTACTTC
D gene: .; J gene: TRBJ1-4; V gene: TRBV6-5; clone size: .; CDR3 protein: CASSGSENEKLFF; CDR3 DNA: TGTGCCAGCAGCGGGTCAGAGAATGAAAAACTGTTTTTT
D gene: .; J gene: TRBJ1-1; V gene: TRBV7-9; clone size: .; CDR3 protein: CSSSLGTRAEAFF; CDR3 DNA: TGTTCCAGCAGCTTAGGGACACGCGCTGAAGCTTTCTTT
D gene: TRBD1; J gene: TRBJ1-1; V gene: TRBV10-1; clone size: .; CDR3 protein: CASSEGTGGYAEAFF; CDR3 DNA: TGCGCCAGCAGTGAAGGGACAGGGGGGTATGCTGAAGCTTTCTTT
D gene: .; J gene: TRBJ1-4; V gene: TRBV4-1; clone size: .; CDR3 protein: CASSQDRREKLFF; CDR3 DNA: TGCGCCAGCAGCCAAGATCGGAGGGAAAAACTGTTTTTT
D gene: .; J gene: TRBJ2-3; V gene: TRBV2; clone size: .; CDR3 protein: CASSSEVAPFPSTDTQYF; CDR3 DNA: TGTGCCAGCAGTTCCGAGGTAGCGCCTTTTCCTAGCACAGATACGCAGTATTTT
D gene: TRBD2; J gene: TRBJ2-3; V gene: TRBV15; clone size: .; CDR3 protein: CATSGEGPADTQYF; CDR3 DNA: TGTGCCACCAGCGGGGAGGGGCCGGCCGATACGCAGTATTTT
D gene: .; J gene: TRBJ2-1; V gene: TRBV25-1; clone size: .; CDR3 protein: CASSEWGGAGRFGEQFF; CDR3 DNA: TGTGCCAGCAGTGAATGGGGGGGGGCAGGTAGATTCGGTGAGCAGTTCTTC
D gene: .; J gene: TRBJ1-3; V gene: TRBV4-1; clone size: .; CDR3 protein: CASTTGTTGNTIYF; CDR3 DNA: TGCGCCAGCACCACAGGGACTACTGGAAACACCATATATTTT
D gene: TRBD2; J gene: TRBJ2-1; V gene: TRBV2; clone size: few; CDR3 protein: CASSGTSENEQFF; CDR3 DNA: TGTGCCAGCAGTGGGACTAGCGAGAATGAGCAGTTCTTC
D gene: .; J gene: TRBJ2-7; V gene: TRBV6-5; clone size: .; CDR3 protein: CASSLLTGPYEQYF; CDR3 DNA: TGTGCCAGCAGCTTACTGACAGGACCCTACGAGCAGTACTTC
D gene: .; J gene: TRBJ2-1; V gene: TRBV7-6; clone size: .; CDR3 protein: CASSLGDSPLYNEQFF; CDR3 DNA: TGTGCCAGCAGCTTAGGCGACTCCCCCCTATACAATGAGCAGTTCTTC
D gene: .; J gene: TRBJ2-5; V gene: TRBV2; clone size: .; CDR3 protein: CASSEAGAQETQYF; CDR3 DNA: TGTGCCAGCAGTGAAGCGGGGGCCCAAGAGACCCAGTACTTC
D gene: TRBD1; J gene: TRBJ1-5; V gene: TRBV28; clone size: .; CDR3 protein: CAIAEQGYYQPQHF; CDR3 DNA: TGTGCCATCGCGGAACAGGGGTATTATCAGCCCCAGCATTTT
D gene: .; J gene: TRBJ2-3; V gene: TRBV18; clone size: .; CDR3 protein: CASSPNTAPTDTQYF; CDR3 DNA: TGTGCCAGCTCACCGAACACAGCTCCCACAGATACGCAGTATTTT
D gene: TRBD1; J gene: TRBJ2-7; V gene: TRBV7-8; clone size: .; CDR3 protein: CASSVDRADEQYF; CDR3 DNA: TGTGCCAGCAGCGTAGACAGGGCTGACGAGCAGTACTTC
D gene: TRBD1; J gene: TRBJ1-1; V gene: TRBV18; clone size: .; CDR3 protein: CASSPPGQGGTEAFF; CDR3 DNA: TGTGCCAGCTCACCCCCGGGACAGGGTGGAACTGAAGCTTTCTTT
D gene: .; J gene: TRBJ2-3; V gene: TRBV5-4; clone size: once; CDR3 protein: CASSLDAGGTDTQYF; CDR3 DNA: TGTGCCAGCAGCTTAGACGCAGGGGGCACAGATACGCAGTATTTT
D gene: TRBD1; J gene: TRBJ2-7; V gene: TRBV30; clone size: .; CDR3 protein: CAWSVFPARGPYEQYF; CDR3 DNA: TGTGCCTGGAGTGTATTTCCCGCGAGGGGGCCCTACGAGCAGTACTTC
D gene: TRBD1; J gene: TRBJ1-2; V gene: TRBV19; clone size: few; CDR3 protein: CASRASTGGGYGYTF; CDR3 DNA: TGTGCCAGTAGGGCCTCTACAGGGGGCGGCTATGGCTACACCTTC
D gene: TRBD2; J gene: TRBJ2-5; V gene: TRBV10-1; clone size: .; CDR3 protein: CASSDGLAGVPGQETQYF; CDR3 DNA: TGCGCCAGCAGCGATGGACTAGCGGGAGTGCCCGGCCAAGAGACCCAGTACTTC
D gene: TRBD2; J gene: TRBJ2-7; V gene: TRBV19; clone size: .; CDR3 protein: CASSIDGRASGEQYF; CDR3 DNA: TGTGCCAGTAGTATTGACGGGAGGGCCTCGGGCGAGCAGTACTTC
D gene: TRBD2; J gene: TRBJ2-2; V gene: TRBV19; clone size: .; CDR3 protein: CASSMLAGGPASTGELFF; CDR3 DNA: TGTGCCAGTAGTATGCTAGCGGGAGGGCCTGCCAGCACCGGGGAGCTGTTTTTT
D gene: .; J gene: TRBJ2-2; V gene: TRBV7-3; clone size: .; CDR3 protein: CASSPRRPNTGELFF; CDR3 DNA: TGTGCCAGCAGCCCACGGAGGCCGAACACCGGGGAGCTGTTTTTT
D gene: .; J gene: TRBJ2-3; V gene: TRBV28; clone size: .; CDR3 protein: CASSIARRTDTQYF; CDR3 DNA: TGTGCCAGCAGTATCGCGCGTCGCACAGATACGCAGTATTTT
D gene: TRBD1; J gene: TRBJ2-7; V gene: TRBV7-3; clone size: .; CDR3 protein: CASSTGTAGEQYF; CDR3 DNA: TGTGCCAGCAGCACCGGGACAGCCGGCGAGCAGTACTTC
D gene: TRBD1; J gene: TRBJ1-2; V gene: TRBV12-5; clone size: .; CDR3 protein: CASGPGQGAYGYTF; CDR3 DNA: TGTGCTAGTGGTCCCGGGCAGGGGGCGTATGGCTACACCTTC
D gene: .; J gene: TRBJ1-1; V gene: TRBV6-5; clone size: .; CDR3 protein: CASIQTEGDTEAFF; CDR3 DNA: TGTGCCAGCATTCAAACGGAGGGAGACACTGAAGCTTTCTTT
D gene: .; J gene: TRBJ2-3; V gene: TRBV6-6; clone size: once; CDR3 protein: CASSPFSDTQYF; CDR3 DNA: TGTGCCAGCAGTCCTTTCTCGGATACGCAGTATTTT
D gene: .; J gene: TRBJ2-1; V gene: TRBV4-2; clone size: .; CDR3 protein: CASSQISEEQQFF; CDR3 DNA: TGTGCCAGCAGCCAGATCTCCGAGGAGCAGCAGTTCTTC
D gene: TRBD2; J gene: TRBJ2-7; V gene: TRBV29-1; clone size: .; CDR3 protein: CSAGSGSSYEQYF; CDR3 DNA: TGCAGCGCAGGTAGCGGGAGCTCCTACGAGCAGTACTTC
D gene: .; J gene: TRBJ1-3; V gene: TRBV6-6; clone size: .; CDR3 protein: CASSVQRDSGNTIYF; CDR3 DNA: TGTGCCAGCAGTGTACAGAGGGACTCTGGAAACACCATATATTTT
D gene: TRBD2; J gene: TRBJ2-1; V gene: TRBV7-2; clone size: once; CDR3 protein: CASSLVAGGLFNEQFF; CDR3 DNA: TGTGCCAGCAGCTTAGTAGCGGGAGGGCTTTTCAATGAGCAGTTCTTC
D gene: TRBD1; J gene: TRBJ2-7; V gene: TRBV10-3; clone size: once; CDR3 protein: CAIRDRDSEQYF; CDR3 DNA: TGTGCCATCCGGGACAGGGATAGCGAGCAGTACTTC
D gene: TRBD2; J gene: TRBJ2-3; V gene: TRBV5-1; clone size: .; CDR3 protein: CASSLAELSGASTDTQYF; CDR3 DNA: TGCGCCAGCAGCTTGGCCGAACTAAGCGGGGCTAGCACAGATACGCAGTATTTT
D gene: .; J gene: TRBJ1-2; V gene: TRBV10-3; clone size: once; CDR3 protein: CAISEGQGGGYTF; CDR3 DNA: TGTGCCATCAGTGAGGGCCAGGGCGGTGGCTACACCTTC
D gene: .; J gene: TRBJ2-7; V gene: TRBV19; clone size: .; CDR3 protein: CASNNRETYEQYF; CDR3 DNA: TGTGCCAGTAACAACAGGGAAACCTACGAGCAGTACTTC
D gene: TRBD2; J gene: TRBJ2-7; V gene: TRBV4-1; clone size: .; CDR3 protein: CASSHLRSQRGRAYEQYF; CDR3 DNA: TGCGCCAGCAGCCACCTACGCTCTCAGCGCGGGAGGGCCTACGAGCAGTACTTC
D gene: .; J gene: TRBJ2-3; V gene: TRBV6-1; clone size: .; CDR3 protein: CASARWGGTDTQYF; CDR3 DNA: TGTGCCAGCGCGAGGTGGGGGGGCACAGATACGCAGTATTTT
D gene: TRBD2; J gene: TRBJ2-3; V gene: TRBV7-8; clone size: once; CDR3 protein: CASAPLAGGEGTDTQYF; CDR3 DNA: TGTGCCAGCGCCCCTCTAGCGGGGGGCGAGGGCACAGATACGCAGTATTTT
D gene: TRBD1; J gene: TRBJ1-4; V gene: TRBV6-5; clone size: few; CDR3 protein: CASSLTGGMREKLFF; CDR3 DNA: TGTGCCAGCAGCCTAACAGGGGGCATGCGGGAAAAACTGTTTTTT
D gene: .; J gene: TRBJ1-2; V gene: TRBV7-3; clone size: .; CDR3 protein: CASSLTAGDGYTF; CDR3 DNA: TGTGCCAGCAGCTTAACGGCGGGAGATGGCTACACCTTC
D gene: .; J gene: TRBJ1-6; V gene: TRBV27; clone size: .; CDR3 protein: CASSLEKSSYNSPLHF; CDR3 DNA: TGTGCCAGCAGTTTAGAGAAGAGCTCCTATAATTCACCCCTCCACTTT
D gene: .; J gene: TRBJ1-1; V gene: TRBV18; clone size: .; CDR3 protein: CASLQGYMNTEAFF; CDR3 DNA: TGTGCCAGCCTCCAGGGGTATATGAACACTGAAGCTTTCTTT